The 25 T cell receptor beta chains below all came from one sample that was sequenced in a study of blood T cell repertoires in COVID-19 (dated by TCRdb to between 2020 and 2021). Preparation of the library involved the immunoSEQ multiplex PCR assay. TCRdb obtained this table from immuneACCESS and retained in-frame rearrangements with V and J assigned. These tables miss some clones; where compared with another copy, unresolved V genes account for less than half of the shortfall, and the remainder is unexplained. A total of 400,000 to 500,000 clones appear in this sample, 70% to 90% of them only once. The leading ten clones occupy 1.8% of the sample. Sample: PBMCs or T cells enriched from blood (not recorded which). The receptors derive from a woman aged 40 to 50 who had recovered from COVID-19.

This CDR3 is CASMLDPGGYNEQFF. The DNA for the CDR3 is TGTGCCAGCATGCTGGATCCGGGGGGTTACAATGAGCAGTTCTTC. This chain connects TRBV27 to TRBJ2-1; 7 bases line up with TRBD2. After removal of 7 bases from V and 4 bases from J, the junction contained 10 bases not matched to a gene. The length of the CDR3 is 15 residues. Germline CDR1 reads MNHEY; CDR2 reads SMNVEV (reference sequence).

The CDR3 spells CASSSGPPGYNEQFF. CDR3 DNA sequence: TGTGCCAGCAGCTCTGGGCCCCCGGGATACAATGAGCAGTTCTTC. The chain recombines TRBV7-2 with TRBJ2-1; perhaps TRBD2 as D (5 bases). V was pared by 4 bases and J by 4 bases, with 14 bases between. This CDR3 has 15 residues. From germline, CDR1 is SGHTA and CDR2 FQGNSA.

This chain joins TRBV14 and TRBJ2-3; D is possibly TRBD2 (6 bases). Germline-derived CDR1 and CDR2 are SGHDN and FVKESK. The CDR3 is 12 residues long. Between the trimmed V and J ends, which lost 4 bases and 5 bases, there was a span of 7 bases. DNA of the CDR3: TGTGCCAGCAGCCCGGGAGAAGATACGCAGTATTTT. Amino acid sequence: CASSPGEDTQYF.

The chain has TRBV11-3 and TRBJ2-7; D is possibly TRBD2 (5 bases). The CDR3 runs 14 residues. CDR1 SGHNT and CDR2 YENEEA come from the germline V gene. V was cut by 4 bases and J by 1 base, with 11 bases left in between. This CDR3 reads CASSYRTGSYEQYF. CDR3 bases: TGTGCCAGCAGCTACCGGACGGGGTCCTACGAGCAGTACTTC.

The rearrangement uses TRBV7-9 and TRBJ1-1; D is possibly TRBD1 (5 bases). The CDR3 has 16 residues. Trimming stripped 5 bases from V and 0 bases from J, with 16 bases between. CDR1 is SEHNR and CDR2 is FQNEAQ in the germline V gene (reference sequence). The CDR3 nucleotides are TGTGCCAGCAGCCCGAGGAGGGGTATCATGAACACTGAAGCTTTCTTT. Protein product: CASSPRRGIMNTEAFF.

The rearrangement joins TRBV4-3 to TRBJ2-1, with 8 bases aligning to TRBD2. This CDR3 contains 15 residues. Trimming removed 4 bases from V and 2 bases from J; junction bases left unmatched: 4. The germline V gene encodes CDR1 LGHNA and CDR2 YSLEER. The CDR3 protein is CASSLGRDAYNEQFF. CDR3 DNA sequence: TGCGCCAGCAGCCTCGGGAGGGACGCCTACAATGAGCAGTTCTTC.

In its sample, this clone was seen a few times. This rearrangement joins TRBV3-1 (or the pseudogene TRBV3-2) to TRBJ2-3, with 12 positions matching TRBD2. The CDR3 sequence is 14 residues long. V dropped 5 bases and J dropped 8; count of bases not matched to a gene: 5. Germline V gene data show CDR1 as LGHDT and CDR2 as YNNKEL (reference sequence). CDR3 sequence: CASSATSGRGTQYF. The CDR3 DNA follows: TGTGCCAGCAGCGCGACTAGCGGGAGAGGTACGCAGTATTTT.

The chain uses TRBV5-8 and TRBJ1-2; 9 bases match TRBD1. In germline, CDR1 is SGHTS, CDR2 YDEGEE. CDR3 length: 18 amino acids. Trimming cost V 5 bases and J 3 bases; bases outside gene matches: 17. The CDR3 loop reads CASRSVRTTGGADYGYTF. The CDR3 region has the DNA TGTGCCAGCAGATCAGTACGAACCACAGGGGGCGCGGACTATGGCTACACCTTC.

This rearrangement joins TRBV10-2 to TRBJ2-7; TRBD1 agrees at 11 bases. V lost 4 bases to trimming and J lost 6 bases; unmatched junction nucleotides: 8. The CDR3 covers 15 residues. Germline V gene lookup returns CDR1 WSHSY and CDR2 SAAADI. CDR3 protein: CASSGFGQGAGEQYF. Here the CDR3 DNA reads TGCGCCAGCAGTGGCTTTGGACAGGGGGCGGGCGAGCAGTACTTC.

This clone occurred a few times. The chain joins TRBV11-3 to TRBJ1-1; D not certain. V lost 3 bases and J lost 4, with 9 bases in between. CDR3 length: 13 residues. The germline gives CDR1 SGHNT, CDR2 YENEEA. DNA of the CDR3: TGTGCCAGCAGCTTGATGGCGGGCACTGAAGCTTTCTTT. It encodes CASSLMAGTEAFF.

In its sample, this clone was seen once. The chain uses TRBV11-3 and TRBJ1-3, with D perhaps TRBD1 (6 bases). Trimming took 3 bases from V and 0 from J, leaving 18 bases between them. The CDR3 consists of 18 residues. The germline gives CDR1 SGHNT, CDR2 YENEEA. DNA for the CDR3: TGTGCCAGCAGCTTCTCGACGATCCGGGACACCTCTGGAAACACCATATATTTT. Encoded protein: CASSFSTIRDTSGNTIYF.

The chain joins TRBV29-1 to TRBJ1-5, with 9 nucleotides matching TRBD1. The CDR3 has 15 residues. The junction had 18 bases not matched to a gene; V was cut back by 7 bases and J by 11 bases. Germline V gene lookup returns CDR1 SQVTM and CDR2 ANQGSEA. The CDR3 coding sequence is TGCAGCGCTGTTATGGGGAGGACAGGGGATAGTTCCCAGCATTTT. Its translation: CSAVMGRTGDSSQHF.

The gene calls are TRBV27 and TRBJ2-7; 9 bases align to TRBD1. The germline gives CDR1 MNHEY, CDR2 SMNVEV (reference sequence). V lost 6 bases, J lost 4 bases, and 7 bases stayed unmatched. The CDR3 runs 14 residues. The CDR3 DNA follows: TGTGCCAGCAGCGGCGGGACAGGGCCTTACGAGCAGTACTTC. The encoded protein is CASSGGTGPYEQYF.

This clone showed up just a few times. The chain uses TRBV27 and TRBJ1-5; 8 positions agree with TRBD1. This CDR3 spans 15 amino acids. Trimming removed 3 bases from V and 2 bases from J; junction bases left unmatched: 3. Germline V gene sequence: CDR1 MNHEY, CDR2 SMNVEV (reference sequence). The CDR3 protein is CASSFGQGGNQPQHF. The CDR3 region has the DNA TGTGCCAGCAGTTTCGGACAGGGAGGCAATCAGCCCCAGCATTTT.

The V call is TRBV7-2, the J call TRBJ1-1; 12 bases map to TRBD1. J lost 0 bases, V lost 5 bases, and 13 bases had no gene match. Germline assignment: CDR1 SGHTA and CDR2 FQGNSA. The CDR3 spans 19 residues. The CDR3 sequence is CASSPELGQGAKVNTEAFF. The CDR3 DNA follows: TGTGCCAGCAGCCCTGAGCTGGGACAGGGGGCGAAGGTGAACACTGAAGCTTTCTTT.

The CDR3 reads CASRATLEAFF. As DNA, the CDR3 is TGTGCCAGTAGAGCCACGCTTGAAGCTTTCTTT. The rearrangement uses TRBV19 and TRBJ1-1; D remains ambiguous. Looked up from germline, CDR1 is LNHDA and CDR2 is SQIVND (reference sequence). Deletions cut 6 bases from V and 7 bases from J, with 9 bases between. This CDR3 has 11 amino acids.

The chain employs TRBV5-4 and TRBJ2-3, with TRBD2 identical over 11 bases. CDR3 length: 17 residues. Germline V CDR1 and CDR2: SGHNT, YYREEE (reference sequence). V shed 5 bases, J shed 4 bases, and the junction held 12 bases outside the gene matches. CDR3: CASSPGVAGGPSDTQYF. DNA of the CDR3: TGTGCCAGCAGTCCCGGGGTAGCGGGAGGGCCCTCAGATACGCAGTATTTT.

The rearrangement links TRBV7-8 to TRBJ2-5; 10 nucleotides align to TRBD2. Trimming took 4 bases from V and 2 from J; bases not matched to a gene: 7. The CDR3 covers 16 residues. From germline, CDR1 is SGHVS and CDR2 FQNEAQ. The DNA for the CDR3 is TGTGCCAGCAGCTGGGGACTAGCGAAAATTCAAGAGACCCAGTACTTC. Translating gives CASSWGLAKIQETQYF.

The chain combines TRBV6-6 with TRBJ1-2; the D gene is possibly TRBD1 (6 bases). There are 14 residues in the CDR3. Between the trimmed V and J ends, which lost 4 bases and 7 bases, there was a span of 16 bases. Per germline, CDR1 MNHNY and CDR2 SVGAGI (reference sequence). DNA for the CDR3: TGTGCCAGCAGTTCCTTTGACAGGCTGGGTGGCTACACCTTC. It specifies CASSSFDRLGGYTF.

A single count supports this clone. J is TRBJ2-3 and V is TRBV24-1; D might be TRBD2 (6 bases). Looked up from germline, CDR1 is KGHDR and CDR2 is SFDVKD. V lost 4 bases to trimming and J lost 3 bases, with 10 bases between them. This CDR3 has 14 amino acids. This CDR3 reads CATSESGRTDTQYF. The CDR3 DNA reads TGTGCCACCAGTGAATCGGGGAGGACAGATACGCAGTATTTT.

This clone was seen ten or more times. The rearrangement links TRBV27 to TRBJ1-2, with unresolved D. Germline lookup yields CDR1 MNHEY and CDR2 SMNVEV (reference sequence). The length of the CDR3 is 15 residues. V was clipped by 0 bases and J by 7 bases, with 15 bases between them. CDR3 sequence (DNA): TGTGCCAGCAGTTTATCGTCCCAATCGGGAAGTGGCTACACCTTC. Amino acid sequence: CASSLSSQSGSGYTF.

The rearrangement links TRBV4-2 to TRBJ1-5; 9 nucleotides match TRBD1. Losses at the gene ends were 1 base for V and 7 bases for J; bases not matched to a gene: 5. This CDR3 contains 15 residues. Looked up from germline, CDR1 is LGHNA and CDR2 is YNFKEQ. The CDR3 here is CASSQGWTGDQPQHF. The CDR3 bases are TGTGCCAGCAGCCAAGGATGGACAGGGGACCAGCCCCAGCATTTT.

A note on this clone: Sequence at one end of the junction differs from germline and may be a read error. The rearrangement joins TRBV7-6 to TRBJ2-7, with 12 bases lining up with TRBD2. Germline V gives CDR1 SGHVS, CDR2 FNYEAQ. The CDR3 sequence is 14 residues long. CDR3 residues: CASSSPWTSGTLGF. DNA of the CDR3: TGTGCCAGCAGCTCCCCCTGGACTAGCGGGACCCTGGGGTTC.

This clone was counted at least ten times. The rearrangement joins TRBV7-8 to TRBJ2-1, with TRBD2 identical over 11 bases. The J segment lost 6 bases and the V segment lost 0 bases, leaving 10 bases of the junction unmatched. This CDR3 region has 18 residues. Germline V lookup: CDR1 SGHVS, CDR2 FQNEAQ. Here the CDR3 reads CASSLAGSTSGSRNEQFF. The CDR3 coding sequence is TGTGCCAGCAGCTTAGCGGGATCTACTAGCGGGAGTCGCAATGAGCAGTTCTTC. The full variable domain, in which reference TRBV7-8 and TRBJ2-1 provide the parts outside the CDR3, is GAGVSQSPRYKVAKRGQDVALRCDPISGHVSLFWYQQALGQGPEFLTYFQNEAQLDKSGLPSDRFFAERPEGSVSTLKIQRTQQEDSAVYLCASSLAGSTSGSRNEQFFGPGTRLTVL.

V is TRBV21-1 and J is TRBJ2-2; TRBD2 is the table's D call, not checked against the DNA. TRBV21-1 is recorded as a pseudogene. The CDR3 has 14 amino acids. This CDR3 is CATLAGEGTGELFF. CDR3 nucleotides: TGTGCCACCCTGGCGGGGGAGGGCACCGGGGAGCTGTTTTTT.